This TCR beta chain is drawn from a study of shared clonotypes between healthy human individuals (dated by TCRdb to 2020 to 2021). About the study as a whole: A few men and a couple of women, aged 18 to 49 years, made up the cohort. Different laboratories and diverse techniques were used to prepare libraries and sequence TCR repertoires, to increase sequencing depth and limit assay-specific biases. Blood TCR repertoires of 5 or 6 healthy adults were deeply sequenced to estimate repertoire size and the extent of clonotype sharing between individuals. Each donor's leukapheresis produced roughly between roughly 0.85 and 9.5 billion PBMCs. For each donor, CD4 naive and CD4 memory were each run on three plates, CD8 naive on two plates, and CD8 memory on one plate. General conclusions and limits of the study: Pairwise subsampling led to the expectation that sequencing depth would affect the degree of clonotype sharing among donors. When a handful of donors were compared, the shared fraction of clonotypes was 5% to 6.5% for naive CD4, approximately 3.3% for naive CD8, more than 2% for memory CD4, and about 0.36% for memory CD8. Rarefaction of sorted-subset datasets indicated incomplete sequencing despite the large sequencing depth. Larger estimated clonotype richness was generally found for naive subsets than for memory subsets. The small number of donors limited the genetic and exposure-history diversity represented. Compared with non-shared clonotypes, the clonotypes found in all four sorted-subset donors had higher generation probabilities. Sampling was restricted to blood, and TCR repertoires in tissues likely differ from the TCR repertoires found in blood.

Using the deep immunoSEQ assay, multiplex PCR amplified TCR CDR3 regions from genomic DNA. Extracted genomic DNA from each cell subset was distributed evenly across all wells of several immunoSEQ 96-well plates, and each plate was treated as a replicate. Each replicate PCR for sorted subsets received around 0.2 ug genomic DNA, equal to some 32,000 T cell genomes. The purified libraries were quantified using a Qubit 3.0 fluorometer, sized with a Bioanalyzer 2100, and then quantified again using the KAPA Library Quantification kit. Every immunoSEQ 96-well plate was sequenced on a dedicated single-read 150-cycle Illumina NextSeq 550 flow cell. Per the authors' processing: Because only junctional sequences without quality scores were contained in the immunoSEQ output, filtering matching that applied to full-length reads could not be performed. Sequences were annotated with PyIR, a Python wrapper for IgBLAST v1.9, using IMGT germline references to assign V/J genes and CDR3. Reads with weak V/J assignments (E-value above 1e-6), missing CDR3, stop codons, out-of-frame junctions, or ambiguous translated residues were removed. V3J clonotypes were defined as sequences sharing an identical inferred V gene, J gene, and CDR3 amino acid sequence. Percentage overlap between repertoires was computed as shared unique clonotypes divided by the size of the smaller repertoire. Three approaches were used to assess repertoire richness: RTK rarefaction, the Chao1 estimator, and Recon v2.1 estimates of unobserved clonotypes. Generation probabilities for all TCRbeta clonotypes obtained by the gDNA method from a few donors were computed using OLGA. TCRdb limited this immuneACCESS table to in-frame rearrangements with V and J called. A share of clones is missing; checked studies link under half to unresolved V genes, and the rest is unexplained. That table furnishes V, J and clone size, whereas the DNA furnished D and trimming. Across this sample there are 2,500,000 or so clones, with about 92% seen only once. The ten top clones hold 0.13% to 0.15% of the sample.

Healthy HIV-negative adults with no recently reported acute infections or vaccinations were included as donors. All donors were Caucasian adults living in Nashville, Tennessee, USA. CD4+ T cells were enriched by magnetic negative selection, after which naive cells were positively selected on CD45RA and the negative fraction was taken as the memory subset. Blood was collected by leukapheresis, and PBMCs were isolated by Ficoll-Histopaque density gradient centrifugation and then cryopreserved in liquid nitrogen vapor phase. Purity and quantity of every magnetically sorted T cell population were checked by analytical flow cytometry. Genomic DNA was isolated from every sorted fraction and measured by UV absorbance on a Nanodrop 2000c. With respect to this clone: No cognate antigen has been identified for it. Base qualities are not provided; no much larger clone lies one nucleotide away.

The CDR3 has 13 amino acids, counting the end cysteine and phenylalanine. Only the CDR3 region is kept as DNA, spanning 39 bases read in frame from base 1. The germline V gene supplies CDR1 MNHNS and CDR2 SASEGT. V is shortened by 11 bases, J by 4 bases, and the region joining them spans 15 bases. Sequencing input: naive CD4+ T cells sorted from blood. The sample's cell subset or site label, decoded: CD45RA+ positively selected. The source of this sequence is a man younger than 35 in good health. Recombination joined TRBV6-1 with TRBJ1-3; the D gene is perhaps TRBD1, from 6 matching bases. The sequence in DNA is TGTGCCGGCGACGGGGGCGGCGGAAACACCATATATTTT. This gives the protein CAGDGGGGNTIYF.